A selection of T cell receptor beta chains follows, all from one sample in a study of blood T cells in healthy people across ages. From the 5' RACE reads, TCRdb called clonotypes with MiXCR, one entry per CDR3 protein. The data show some 1.4 million distinct CDR3 sequences, 42% seen once. The sample consisted of blood. All receptors derive from a woman younger than 35 in good health. CDR3s leave out the opening cysteine and the closing phenylalanine or tryptophan.

j_call,v_call,cdr3_aa
TRBJ2-4,TRBV6-1,ASSEAGTSGALAKNIQY
TRBJ2-1,TRBV6-2/TRBV6-3,ASSYAGGAYNEQF
TRBJ1-1,TRBV25-1,ASGGQDNTEAF
TRBJ2-7,TRBV3-1,ASSLSRGINEQY
TRBJ1-2,TRBV5-1,ASSLGDSANYGYT
TRBJ1-6,TRBV6-2/TRBV6-3,ASSYSGGGGSPLH
TRBJ2-5,TRBV11-2,ASSDPGTRFFQQY
TRBJ1-2,TRBV20-1,SARDETGGGYT
TRBJ2-1,TRBV7-9,ASSLGLKGGHNEQF
TRBJ2-7,TRBV5-1,ASSIRQGAYEQY
TRBJ1-1,TRBV12-3/TRBV12-4,ASSFNGGREEAF
TRBJ1-1,TRBV5-5,ATSTLMNTEAF
TRBJ2-4,TRBV12-3/TRBV12-4,ASTYTAGGKNIQY
TRBJ1-2,TRBV20-1,SARVGDRPDGYT
TRBJ1-2,TRBV7-2,ASSLLGLGYT
TRBJ2-3,TRBV7-2,ASSLRRKIGGPGNTQY
TRBJ1-2,TRBV6-5,ASSLLGGAYGYT
TRBJ2-3,TRBV20-1,SARYTGTSGGKRTDTQY
TRBJ2-1,TRBV10-1,ASSRADRGSYNEQF